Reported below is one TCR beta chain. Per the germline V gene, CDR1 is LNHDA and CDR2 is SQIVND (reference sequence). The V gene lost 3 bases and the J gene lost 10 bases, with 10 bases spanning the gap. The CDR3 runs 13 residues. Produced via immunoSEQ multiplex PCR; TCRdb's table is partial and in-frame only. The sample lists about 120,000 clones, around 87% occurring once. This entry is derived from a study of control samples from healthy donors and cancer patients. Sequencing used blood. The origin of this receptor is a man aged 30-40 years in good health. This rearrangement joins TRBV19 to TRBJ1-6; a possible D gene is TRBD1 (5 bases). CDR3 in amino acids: CASSIQGRSPLHF. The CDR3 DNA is TGTGCCAGTAGTATCCAGGGAAGGTCACCCCTCCACTTT.